The sequence of this TCR beta chain was determined in a study of cytomegalovirus exposure and HLA in healthy donors. PCR primers comprised 60 Vbeta and 13 Jbeta primers. Measured with immunoSEQ multiplex PCR; TCRdb has only the in-frame clones, and not every one. The specimen's table records 74,000 or so clones. Germline CDR1 reads MDHEN; CDR2 reads SYDVKM. Trimming took off 1 base at V and 3 bases at J, with 4 bases between the two ends. CDR3 size: 12 residues. The study's findings and limits: A few of the chains that were CMV-associated were confirmed in vitro to be specific for CMV antigens.

As regards this clone: As yet, its antigen is unknown. This CDR3 is also generated by other DNA sequences in the sample.

The chain has TRBV28 and TRBJ2-7; no reliable D call. The specimen was PBMCs. This TCR was sampled from a woman between 55 and 75 years old in good health and CMV-seronegative. The CDR3, as DNA: TGTGCCAGCAGTTTATCCGGCTACGAGCAGTACTTC. It codes for CASSLSGYEQYF.